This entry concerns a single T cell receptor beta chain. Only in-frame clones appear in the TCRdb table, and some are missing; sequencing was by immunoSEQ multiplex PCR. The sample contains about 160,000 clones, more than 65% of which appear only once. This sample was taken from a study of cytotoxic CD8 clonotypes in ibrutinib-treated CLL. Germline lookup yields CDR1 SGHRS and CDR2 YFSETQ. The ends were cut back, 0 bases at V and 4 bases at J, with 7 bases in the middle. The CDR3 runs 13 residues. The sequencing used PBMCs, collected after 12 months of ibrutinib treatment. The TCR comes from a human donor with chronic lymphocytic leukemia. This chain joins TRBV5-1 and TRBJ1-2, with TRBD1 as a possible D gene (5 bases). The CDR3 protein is CASSLDDSYGYTF. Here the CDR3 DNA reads TGCGCCAGCAGCTTGGATGACAGCTATGGCTACACCTTC.